A single TCR beta chain is shown here with its context. Its antigen is not identified. Trimming cost V 8 bases and J 2 bases, with 7 bases left between them. CDR3 length equals 12 residues. The germline CDR1 and CDR2 sequences are ENHRY and SYGVKD. This sample is drawn from a study of cytomegalovirus exposure and HLA in healthy donors. Whole-study results and caveats: Analysis was carried out at a later point, and it linked a missense DCLRE1C variant to TCR beta V- and J-gene trimming.

PCR used 60 Vbeta primers and 13 Jbeta primers. Profiling relied on immunoSEQ multiplex PCR, and the TCRdb table lists in-frame clones only, not all of them. The sample includes some 180,000 clones, 70% to 80% of them seen just once. Sample: PBMCs. This receptor was obtained from a woman in her sixties in good health and CMV-seropositive. The chain has TRBV10-3 and TRBJ1-3; a weak D match, TRBD1 (5 bases). The CDR3 DNA is TGTGCCATCGGGGCGACTGGAAACACCATATATTTT. Translation gives CAIGATGNTIYF.